This TCR beta chain stems from a study of identical twins. Regarding the study as a whole: Surplus twin overlap in beta out-of-frame sequences was less pronounced. When twins shared out-of-frame alpha sequences, those sequences had excess low generation probability.

With respect to this clonotype: The antigen is undetermined. The junction shows a germline mismatch at one end, possibly a read error.

The CDR3 spans 16 residues. Germline V CDR1 and CDR2: MGHRA, YSYEKL. In TCRdb, the 5' RACE reads were re-called with MiXCR into one record per CDR3 protein. The sample records about 240,000 distinct CDR3 sequences, over 9.5% being singletons. This TCR derives from a man aged 45-65 years in good health. The sequenced sample was memory T cells sorted from blood. The chain employs TRBV4-1 and TRBJ2-3; D is perhaps TRBD2 (6 bases). The CDR3 DNA reads TGCGCCAGCAGCAAAGAGGGTTTCGGGGGAACAGATACGCAGTATTTT. Translated: CASSKEGFGGTDTQYF.